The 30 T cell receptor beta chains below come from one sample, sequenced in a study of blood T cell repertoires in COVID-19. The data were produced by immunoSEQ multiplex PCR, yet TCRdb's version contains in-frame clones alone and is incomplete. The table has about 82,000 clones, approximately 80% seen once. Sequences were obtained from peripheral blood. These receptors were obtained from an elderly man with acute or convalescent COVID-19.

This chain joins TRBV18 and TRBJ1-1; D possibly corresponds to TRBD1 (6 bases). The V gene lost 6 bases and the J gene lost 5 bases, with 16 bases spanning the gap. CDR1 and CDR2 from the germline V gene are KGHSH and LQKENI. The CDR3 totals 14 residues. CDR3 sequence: CASSPGTGQTEAFF. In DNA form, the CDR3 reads TGTGCCAGCTCGCCAGGCACAGGGCAAACTGAAGCTTTCTTT. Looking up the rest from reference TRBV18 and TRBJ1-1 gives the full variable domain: NAGVMQNPRHLVRRRGQEARLRCSPMKGHSHVYWYRQLPEEGLKFMVYLQKENIIDESGMPKERFSAEFPKEGPSILRIQQVVRGDSAAYFCASSPGTGQTEAFFGQGTRLTVV.

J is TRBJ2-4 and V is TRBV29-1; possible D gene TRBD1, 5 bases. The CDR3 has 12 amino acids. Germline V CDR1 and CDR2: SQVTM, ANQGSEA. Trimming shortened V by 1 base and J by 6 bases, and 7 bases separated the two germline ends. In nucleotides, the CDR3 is TGCAGCGTTGAAGGGCAGGGAAACATTCAGTACTTC. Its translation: CSVEGQGNIQYF.

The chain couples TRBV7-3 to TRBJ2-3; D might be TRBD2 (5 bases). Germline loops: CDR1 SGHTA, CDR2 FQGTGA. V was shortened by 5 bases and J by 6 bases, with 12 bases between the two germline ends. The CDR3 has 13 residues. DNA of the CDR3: TGTGCCAGCAGCCTAAACTCGGGGGATACGCAGTATTTT. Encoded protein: CASSLNSGDTQYF.

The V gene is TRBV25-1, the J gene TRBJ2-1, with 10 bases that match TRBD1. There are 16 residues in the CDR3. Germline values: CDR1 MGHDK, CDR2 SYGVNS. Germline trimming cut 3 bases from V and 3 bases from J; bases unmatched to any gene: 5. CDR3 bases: TGTGCCAGCAGTGACCCGGACAGGGGGTTCTACAATGAGCAGTTCTTC. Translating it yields CASSDPDRGFYNEQFF.

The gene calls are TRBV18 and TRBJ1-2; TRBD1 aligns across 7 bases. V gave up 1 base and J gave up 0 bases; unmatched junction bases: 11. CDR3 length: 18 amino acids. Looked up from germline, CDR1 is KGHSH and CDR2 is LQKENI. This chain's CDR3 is CASSPRTGPRRANYGYTF. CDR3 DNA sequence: TGTGCCAGCTCACCACGGACAGGCCCAAGACGAGCTAACTATGGCTACACCTTC.

The CDR3 nucleotides are TGTGCCAGCAGCTTAGCTAGGACAGCTAATGAAAAACTGTTTTTT. This gives the protein CASSLARTANEKLFF. V and J are TRBV7-2 and TRBJ1-4, with D maybe TRBD1 (6 bases). The CDR3 consists of 15 residues. Germline V gene lookup returns CDR1 SGHTA and CDR2 FQGNSA. V lost 0 bases, J lost 3 bases, and 8 bases lay in between.

The CDR3 sequence is CASRDTARDREFREQYF. The CDR3 bases are TGTGCCAGCAGGGATACTGCCCGGGACAGGGAATTCCGCGAGCAGTACTTC. The rearrangement links TRBV5-5 to TRBJ2-7, with 9 bases identical to TRBD1. V shed 5 bases, J shed 6 bases, and the junction held 18 bases outside the gene matches. This CDR3 has 17 amino acids. From germline, CDR1 is SGHKS and CDR2 YYEKEE (reference sequence).

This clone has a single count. CDR3 in DNA: TGCAGTGCTAGTGTGCTAGTTAAAGAGACCCAGTACTTC. It specifies CSASVLVKETQYF. V and J are TRBV20-1 and TRBJ2-5; D gene ambiguous. The CDR3 sequence is 13 residues long. From germline, CDR1 is DFQATT and CDR2 SNEGSKA (reference sequence). The germline V and J ends were trimmed by 3 bases and 3 bases, with 11 bases remaining between them.

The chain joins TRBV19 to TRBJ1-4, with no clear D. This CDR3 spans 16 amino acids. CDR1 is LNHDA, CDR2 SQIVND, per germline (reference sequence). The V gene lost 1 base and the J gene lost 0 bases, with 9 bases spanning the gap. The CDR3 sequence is CASSIGYGSTNEKLFF. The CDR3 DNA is TGTGCCAGTAGTATAGGTTACGGTTCAACTAATGAAAAACTGTTTTTT.

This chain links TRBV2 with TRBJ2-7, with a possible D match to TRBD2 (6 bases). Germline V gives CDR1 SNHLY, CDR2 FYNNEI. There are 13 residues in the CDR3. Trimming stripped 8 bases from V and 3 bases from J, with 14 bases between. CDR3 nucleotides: TGTGCCAGCGCAAGGGGAGGTGTCTACGAGCAGTACTTC. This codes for CASARGGVYEQYF.

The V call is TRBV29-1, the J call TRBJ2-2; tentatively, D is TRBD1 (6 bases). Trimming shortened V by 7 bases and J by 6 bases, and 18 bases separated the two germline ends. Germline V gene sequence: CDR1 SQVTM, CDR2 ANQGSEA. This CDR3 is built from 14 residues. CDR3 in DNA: TGCAGCGCTGGCGTACAGGGTCCGGCCGGGGAGCTGTTTTTT. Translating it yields CSAGVQGPAGELFF.

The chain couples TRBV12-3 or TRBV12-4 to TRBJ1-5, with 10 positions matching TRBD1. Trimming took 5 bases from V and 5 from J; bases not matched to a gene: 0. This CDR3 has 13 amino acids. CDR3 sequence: CASSGTGDQPQHF. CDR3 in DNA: TGTGCCAGCAGTGGGACAGGGGATCAGCCCCAGCATTTT.

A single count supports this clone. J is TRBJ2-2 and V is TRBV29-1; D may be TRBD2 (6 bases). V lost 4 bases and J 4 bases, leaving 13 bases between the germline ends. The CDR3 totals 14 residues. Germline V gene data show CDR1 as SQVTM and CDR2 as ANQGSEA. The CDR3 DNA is TGCAGCGTTGGAGGTCTAGCGTTCACCGGGGAGCTGTTTTTT. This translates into CSVGGLAFTGELFF.

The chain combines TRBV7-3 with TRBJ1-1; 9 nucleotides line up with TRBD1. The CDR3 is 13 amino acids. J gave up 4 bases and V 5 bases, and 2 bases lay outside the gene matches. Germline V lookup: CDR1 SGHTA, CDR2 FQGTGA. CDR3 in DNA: TGTGCCAGCAGCCCGGGACAGGGCACTGAAGCTTTCTTT. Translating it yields CASSPGQGTEAFF.

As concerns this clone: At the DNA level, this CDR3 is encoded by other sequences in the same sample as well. The CDR3 here is CASSRTGGTDTQYF. The CDR3 DNA follows: TGTGCCAGCAGTAGGACAGGAGGCACAGATACGCAGTATTTT. The gene calls are TRBV27 and TRBJ2-3, with 7 bases identical to TRBD1. The germline V gene encodes CDR1 MNHEY and CDR2 SMNVEV (reference sequence). V was clipped by 5 bases and J by 1 base; unmatched bases: 3. The CDR3 is made up of 14 amino acids.

The CDR3 spells CASRSTGFAGEAFF. For the CDR3, the DNA is TGTGCCAGCAGATCCACAGGGTTTGCGGGTGAAGCTTTCTTT. This chain links TRBV6-5 with TRBJ1-1; weak D call: TRBD1 (6 bases). The CDR3 covers 14 residues. Per the germline V gene, CDR1 is MNHEY and CDR2 is SVGAGI. The V and J ends lost 6 bases and 7 bases respectively, with 18 bases between them.

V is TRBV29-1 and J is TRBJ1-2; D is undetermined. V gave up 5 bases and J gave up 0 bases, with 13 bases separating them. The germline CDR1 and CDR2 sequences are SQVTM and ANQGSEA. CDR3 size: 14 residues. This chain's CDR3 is CSVQDPYSNYGYTF. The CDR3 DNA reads TGCAGCGTTCAGGATCCTTACTCTAACTATGGCTACACCTTC.

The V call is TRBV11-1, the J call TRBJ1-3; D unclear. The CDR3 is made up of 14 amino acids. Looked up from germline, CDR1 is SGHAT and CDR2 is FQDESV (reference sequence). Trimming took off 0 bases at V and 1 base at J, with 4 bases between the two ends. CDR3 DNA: TGTGCCAGCAGCTTAGCCGGTTCTGGAAACACCATATATTTT. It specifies CASSLAGSGNTIYF.

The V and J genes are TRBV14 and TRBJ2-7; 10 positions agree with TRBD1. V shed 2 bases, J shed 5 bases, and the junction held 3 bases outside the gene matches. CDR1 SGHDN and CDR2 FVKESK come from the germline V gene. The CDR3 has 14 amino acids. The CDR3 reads CASSQTGQGNEQYF. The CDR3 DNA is TGTGCCAGCAGCCAAACGGGACAGGGGAACGAGCAGTACTTC.

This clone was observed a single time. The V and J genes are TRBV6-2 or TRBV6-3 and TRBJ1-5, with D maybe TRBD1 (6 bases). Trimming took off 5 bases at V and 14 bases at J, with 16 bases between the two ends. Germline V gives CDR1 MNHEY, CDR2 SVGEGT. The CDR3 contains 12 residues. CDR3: CASSPDSHTEHF. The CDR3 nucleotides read TGTGCCAGCAGTCCGGACAGCCATACGGAGCATTTT.

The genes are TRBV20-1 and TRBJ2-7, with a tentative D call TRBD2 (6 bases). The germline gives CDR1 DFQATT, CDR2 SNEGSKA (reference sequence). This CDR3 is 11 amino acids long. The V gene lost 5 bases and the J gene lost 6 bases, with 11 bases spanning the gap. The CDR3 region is CSAGRRAEQYF. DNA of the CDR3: TGCAGTGCTGGTAGGAGGGCCGAGCAGTACTTC.

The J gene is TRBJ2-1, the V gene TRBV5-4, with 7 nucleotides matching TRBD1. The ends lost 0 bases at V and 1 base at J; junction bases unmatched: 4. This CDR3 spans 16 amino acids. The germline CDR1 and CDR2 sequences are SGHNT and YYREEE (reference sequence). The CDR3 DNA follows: TGTGCCAGCAGCTTGGCCGACAGGGTTTCCTACAATGAGCAGTTCTTC. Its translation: CASSLADRVSYNEQFF.

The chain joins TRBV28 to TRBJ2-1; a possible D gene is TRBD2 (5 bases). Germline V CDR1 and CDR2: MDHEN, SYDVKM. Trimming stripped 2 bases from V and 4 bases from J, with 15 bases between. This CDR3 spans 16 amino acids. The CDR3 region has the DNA TGTGCCAGCAGTTTAGTGGGAGCGGCGCCTTACAATGAGCAGTTCTTC. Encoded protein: CASSLVGAAPYNEQFF. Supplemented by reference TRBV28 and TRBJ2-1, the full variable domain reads DVKVTQSSRYLVKRTGEKVFLECVQDMDHENMFWYRQDPGLGLRLIYFSYDVKMKEKGDIPEGYSVSREKKERFSLILESASTNQTSMYLCASSLVGAAPYNEQFFGPGTRLTVL.

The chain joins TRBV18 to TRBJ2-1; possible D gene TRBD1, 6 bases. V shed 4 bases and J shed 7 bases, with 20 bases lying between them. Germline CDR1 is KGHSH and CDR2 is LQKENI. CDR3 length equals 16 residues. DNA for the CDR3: TGTGCCAGCTCACTCTTCGGGACACTCGAGGGTAATGAGCAGTTCTTC. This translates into CASSLFGTLEGNEQFF.

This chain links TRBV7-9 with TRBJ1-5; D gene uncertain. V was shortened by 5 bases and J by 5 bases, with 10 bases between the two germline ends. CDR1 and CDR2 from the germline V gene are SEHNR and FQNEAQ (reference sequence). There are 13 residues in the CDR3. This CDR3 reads CASSLSADQPQHF. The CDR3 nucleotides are TGTGCCAGCAGCCTAAGCGCTGATCAGCCCCAGCATTTT.

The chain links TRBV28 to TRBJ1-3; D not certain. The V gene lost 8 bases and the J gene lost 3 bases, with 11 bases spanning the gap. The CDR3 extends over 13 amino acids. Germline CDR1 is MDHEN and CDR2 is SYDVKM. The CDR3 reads CASSVGSGNTIYF. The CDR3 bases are TGTGCCAGCTCCGTAGGGAGTGGAAACACCATATATTTT.

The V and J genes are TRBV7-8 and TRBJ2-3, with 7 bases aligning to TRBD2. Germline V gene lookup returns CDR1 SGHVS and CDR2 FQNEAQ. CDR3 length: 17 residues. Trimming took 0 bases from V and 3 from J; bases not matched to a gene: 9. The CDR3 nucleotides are TGTGCCAGCAGCTTAGCGGGGGGGTCCGGGTTTACAGATACGCAGTATTTT. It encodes CASSLAGGSGFTDTQYF.

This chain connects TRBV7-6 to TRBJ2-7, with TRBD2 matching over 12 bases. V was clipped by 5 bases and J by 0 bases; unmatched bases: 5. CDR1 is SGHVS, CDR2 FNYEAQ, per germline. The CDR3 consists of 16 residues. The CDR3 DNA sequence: TGTGCCAGCAGCCCCCGGACTAGCGGGAACTCCTACGAGCAGTACTTC. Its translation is CASSPRTSGNSYEQYF.

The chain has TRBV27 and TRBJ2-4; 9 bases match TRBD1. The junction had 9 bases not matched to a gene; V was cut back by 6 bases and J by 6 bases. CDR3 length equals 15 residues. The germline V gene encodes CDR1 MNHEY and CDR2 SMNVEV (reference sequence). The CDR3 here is CASSPTGTGSNIQYF. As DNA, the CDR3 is TGTGCCAGCAGCCCAACGGGGACAGGGTCAAACATTCAGTACTTC.

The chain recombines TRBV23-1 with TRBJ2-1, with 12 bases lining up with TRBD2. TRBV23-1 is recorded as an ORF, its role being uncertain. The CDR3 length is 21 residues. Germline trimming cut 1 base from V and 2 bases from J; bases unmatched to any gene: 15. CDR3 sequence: CASSQFPLTSGSGATYNEQFF. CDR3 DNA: TGCGCCAGCAGTCAATTCCCGTTGACTAGCGGGAGCGGGGCCACCTACAATGAGCAGTTCTTC.